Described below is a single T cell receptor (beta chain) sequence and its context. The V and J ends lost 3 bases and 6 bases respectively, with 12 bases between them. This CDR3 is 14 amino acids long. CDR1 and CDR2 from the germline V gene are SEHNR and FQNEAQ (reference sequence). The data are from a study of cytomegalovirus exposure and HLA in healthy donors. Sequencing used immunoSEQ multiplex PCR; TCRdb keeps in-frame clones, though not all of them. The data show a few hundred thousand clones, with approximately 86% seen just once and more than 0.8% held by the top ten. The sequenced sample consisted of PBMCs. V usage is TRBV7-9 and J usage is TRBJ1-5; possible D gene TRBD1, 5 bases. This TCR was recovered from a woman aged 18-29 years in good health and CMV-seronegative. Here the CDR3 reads CASSLAGRSQPQHF. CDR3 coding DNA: TGTGCCAGCAGCTTGGCGGGGCGCAGTCAGCCCCAGCATTTT.